Reported below is one TCR beta chain. What it recognizes is unknown. The CDR3 sequence is 17 residues long. The germline gives CDR1 SGDLS, CDR2 YYNGEE. The V gene end was trimmed by 3 bases and the J gene end by 2 bases; junction bases not matched to a gene: 10. The data were taken from a study of OX40 agonist ivuxolimab in advanced cancers. As for the study in general: An agonistic anti-OX40 (CD134) antibody, ivuxolimab, was used to treat the patients. Those enrolled were approximately 87% male, with a mean age of roughly 62 years and ages from 23 to 79. Earlier anti-PD-1, anti-PD-L1 or anti-CTLA-4 therapy was permitted; 30% to 50% had received some. Study outcomes and limitations: Dose levels from 0.1 to 3.0 mg/kg saw CD4+ and CD8+ blood T cells expand clonally by week 6.

Profiling relied on immunoSEQ multiplex PCR, and the TCRdb table lists in-frame clones only, not all of them. The sample includes some 70,000 clones, just over 85% of them seen just once. This sequence originates from an adult with an advanced solid tumor such as melanoma, head and neck, liver or kidney cancer. This specimen was CD4+ or CD8+ T cells sorted from blood, taken in a trial of the OX40 agonist ivuxolimab. The rearrangement links TRBV9 to TRBJ2-3, with 9 bases identical to TRBD2. The CDR3 bases are TGTGCCAGCAGCGCTGGGGCTAGCGGGGCCACCACAGATACGCAGTATTTT. This encodes CASSAGASGATTDTQYF.